This T cell receptor beta chain was obtained from a study of cytomegalovirus exposure and HLA in healthy donors. Whole-study findings and limits: CMV antigen specificity of a few CMV-associated chains was confirmed in vitro. Both high specificity and high sensitivity reportedly marked the classifier's diagnosis of cytomegalovirus status.

CDR3 length: 12 residues. Germline CDR1 is SGHDN and CDR2 is FVKESK. V lost 2 bases, J lost 9 bases, and 8 bases lay in between. The method was immunoSEQ multiplex PCR; TCRdb's version includes in-frame clones alone and lacks a portion of them. The data contain about 160,000 clones, 75% to 90% of them seen just once; the ten biggest clones take up 2% to 2.5%. A note on this clone: No antigen is known for it.

Material: PBMCs. The sequence was collected from a woman aged 18 to 35 in good health and CMV-seronegative. The chain links TRBV14 to TRBJ2-1, with D unresolved. The CDR3 bases are TGTGCCAGCAGCCAAATAGTCGGTGAGCAGTTCTTC. Amino acid sequence: CASSQIVGEQFF.